This T cell receptor beta chain was profiled in a study of blood T cells in healthy people across ages. PCR was performed a second time for about 7 to 11 cycles using a sample-barcoded 5' primer and a J-beta primer mix. TCRdb redid the calling of the 5' RACE reads with MiXCR, one entry per CDR3 protein. The sample shows roughly 680,000 distinct CDR3 sequences, around 20% of them seen only once. Specimen: blood. The origin of this receptor is a man in his sixties or seventies in good health.

The CDR3, as DNA: TGTGCCAGCAGCTCTACGACAGGGAGAACAGGGGAGCTGTTTTTT. Translation gives CASSSTTGRTGELFF. This chain links TRBV9 with TRBJ2-2; 7 bases map to TRBD1. The CDR3 has 15 amino acids. From germline, CDR1 is SGDLS and CDR2 YYNGEE. V gave up 4 bases and J gave up 8 bases; unmatched junction bases: 11.